The T cell receptor (beta chain) described here comes from a study of monozygotic twins with inflammatory bowel disease. This CDR3 region has 17 residues. Germline V gene lookup returns CDR1 SGHRS and CDR2 YFSETQ. The template switching step added UMIs that contained a 6-nucleotide sample barcode. With the 5' RACE reads reprocessed, TCRdb shows one record per CDR3 protein and no DNA. The sample totals fewer than 550,000 distinct CDR3 sequences. This clonotype was sampled from a human donor with ulcerative colitis or Crohn's disease, or a healthy co-twin of an affected twin (not recorded which). The chain recombines TRBV5-1 with TRBJ2-7; as DNA is missing, the TRBD2 call by TCRdb cannot be tested. Sample: blood. The CDR3 sequence is CASSLMTSGLNSYEQYF.